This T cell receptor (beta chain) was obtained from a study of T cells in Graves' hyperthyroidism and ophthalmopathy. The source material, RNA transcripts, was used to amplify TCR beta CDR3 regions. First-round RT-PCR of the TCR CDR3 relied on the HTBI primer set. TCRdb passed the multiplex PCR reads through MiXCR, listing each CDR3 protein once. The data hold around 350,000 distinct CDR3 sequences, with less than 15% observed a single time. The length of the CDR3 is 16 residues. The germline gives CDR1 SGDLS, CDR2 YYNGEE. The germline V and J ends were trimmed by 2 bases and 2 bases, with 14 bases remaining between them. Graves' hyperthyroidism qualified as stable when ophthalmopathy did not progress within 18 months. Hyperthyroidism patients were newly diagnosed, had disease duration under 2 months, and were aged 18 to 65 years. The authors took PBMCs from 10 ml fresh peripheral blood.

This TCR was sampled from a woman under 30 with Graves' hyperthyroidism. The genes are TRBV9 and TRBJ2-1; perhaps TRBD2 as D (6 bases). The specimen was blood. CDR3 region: CASSVRTISAYNEQFF. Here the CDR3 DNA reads TGTGCCAGCAGCGTGAGGACTATAAGCGCCTACAATGAGCAGTTCTTC.